The 9 T cell receptor beta chains below come from one sample, sequenced in a study of regulatory dendritic cells for organ transplantation. The method was immunoSEQ multiplex PCR; TCRdb's version includes in-frame clones alone and lacks a portion of them. The sample holds about 11,000 clones, roughly 71% seen once. Sorted subsets were CFSE-labeled and cultured 4 to 6 days with allogeneic dendritic cells. These TCRs are of unknown antigen specificity. Sequenced input: memory CD4+ T cells from blood cultured with regulatory dendritic cells. Subset specified: CD45RO+ memory T cells. These receptors all stem from a human donor in good health.

V usage is TRBV2 and J usage is TRBJ2-1; TRBD2 aligns across 8 bases. Germline V gene lookup returns CDR1 SNHLY and CDR2 FYNNEI. The CDR3 has 18 amino acids. V trimming: 4 bases; J trimming: 1 base; junction bases outside the gene matches: 12. CDR3 bases: TGTGCCAGCAGTGTCGGACTAGCCACCGTGATTTCCTACAATGAGCAGTTCTTC. It codes for CASSVGLATVISYNEQFF.

The chain links TRBV10-3 to TRBJ1-2; D gene ambiguous. The CDR3 contains 14 residues. The germline CDR1 and CDR2 sequences are ENHRY and SYGVKD. Trimming took 0 bases from V and 2 from J, leaving 7 bases between them. CDR3 DNA sequence: TGTGCCATCAGTGAGTCCGAAACAAACTATGGCTACACCTTC. Translated, it gives CAISESETNYGYTF.

The CDR3 bases are TGCGCCAGCAGCCAGGACAGGGGGACCGATACGCAGTATTTT. Residues: CASSQDRGTDTQYF. V gene TRBV5-1 combines with J gene TRBJ2-3; TRBD1 matches 10 bases. V trimming: 4 bases; J trimming: 6 bases; junction bases outside the gene matches: 5. The CDR3 has 14 residues. CDR1 is SGHRS and CDR2 is YFSETQ in the germline V gene.

The chain recombines TRBV29-1 with TRBJ2-7, with 7 nucleotides matching TRBD1. Germline CDR1 SQVTM, CDR2 ANQGSEA. There are 13 residues in the CDR3. Germline trimming cut 4 bases from V and 5 bases from J; bases unmatched to any gene: 8. This chain's CDR3 is CSVAIQGSDEQYF. The CDR3 DNA sequence: TGCAGCGTTGCCATACAGGGGTCCGACGAGCAGTACTTC.

The J gene is TRBJ1-5, the V gene TRBV19; D unresolved. The CDR3 has 14 amino acids. V lost 6 bases to trimming and J lost 0 bases, with 9 bases between them. Germline CDR1 and CDR2: LNHDA and SQIVND (reference sequence). This CDR3 reads CASRRLDSNQPQHF. The CDR3 DNA follows: TGTGCCAGTAGACGGTTAGATAGCAATCAGCCCCAGCATTTT.

The CDR3 loop reads CASRLPGQETQYF. The CDR3, as DNA: TGTGCCAGCAGACTACCGGGACAGGAGACCCAGTACTTC. V usage is TRBV6-5 and J usage is TRBJ2-5; 7 positions match TRBD1. This CDR3 has 13 amino acids. After removal of 6 bases from V and 5 bases from J, the junction contained 6 bases not matched to a gene. Germline CDR1 MNHEY, CDR2 SVGAGI.

This sequence joins TRBV4-1 and TRBJ2-3; 13 bases are a match to TRBD2. Germline-derived CDR1 and CDR2 are MGHRA and YSYEKL. This CDR3 region has 17 residues. V was pared by 0 bases and J by 3 bases, with 3 bases of the junction left unmatched. The CDR3 nucleotides read TGCGCCAGCAGCCAAGAGACTAGCGGGGGGATTACAGATACGCAGTATTTT. Translation gives CASSQETSGGITDTQYF.

The chain combines TRBV6-5 with TRBJ2-2, with 7 positions matching TRBD2. The germline CDR1 and CDR2 sequences are MNHEY and SVGAGI. This CDR3 region has 16 residues. The V and J ends lost 0 bases and 4 bases, in that order; junction bases with no gene match: 5. CDR3 coding DNA: TGTGCCAGCAGTTACTCGCTTCAGCGGGGCACCGGGGAGCTGTTTTTT. Protein sequence: CASSYSLQRGTGELFF.

In this sample, this clone turned up a few times. J is TRBJ1-5 and V is TRBV4-1; D is ambiguous. The CDR3 has 16 amino acids. The V end was cut by 0 bases, the J end by 3 bases, with 12 bases between. CDR1 and CDR2 (germline): MGHRA, YSYEKL. The CDR3 here is CASSQDYWLNNQPQHF. The DNA of the CDR3 is TGCGCCAGCAGCCAAGATTATTGGCTTAACAATCAGCCCCAGCATTTT.